This is a list of T cell receptor beta chains from one sample in a study of STAT5B mutations in CD4+ large granular lymphocyte leukemia. Profiling relied on immunoSEQ multiplex PCR, and the TCRdb table lists in-frame clones only, not all of them. The sample has over 30,000 clones, about four fifths seen once. Sequenced sample: CD4+ T cells from blood buffy coats. These receptors originate from a human donor in good health. Each CDR3 is given with its conserved first and last residue. D genes are given only for firm matches. A clone size is listed for some rows: how often the clone was seen (once, few, many), or a class if it is expanded.

abundance,d_gene,v_gene,j_gene,CDR3nt,CDR3aa
.,TRBD2,TRBV4-2,TRBJ2-3,TGTGCCAGCAGCCAAGAGTCTAGCGGGAGTATAGATACGCAGTATTTT,CASSQESSGSIDTQYF
.,.,TRBV7-5,TRBJ2-1,TGTGTCAGAAGCTTAGAACGGTGCAATGAGCAGTTCTTC,CVRSLERCNEQFF
few,.,TRBV6-6,TRBJ1-1,TGTGCCAGCAGTTACAGGTTTAGGGACGGTAACACTGAAGCTTTCTTT,CASSYRFRDGNTEAFF
.,TRBD1,TRBV18,TRBJ1-1,TGTGCCAGCTCACCCGCCAGGGGGCTCACTGAAGCTTTCTTT,CASSPARGLTEAFF
.,.,TRBV28,TRBJ2-5,TGTGCCAGCAGTTGGTCCGGGGGGCGCGGGACCCAGTACTTC,CASSWSGGRGTQYF
.,.,TRBV18,TRBJ2-2,TGTGCCAGCTCACCAACCGCCCTGGACAGACACCTAACCGGGGAGCTGTTTTTT,CASSPTALDRHLTGELFF
.,.,TRBV21-1,TRBJ2-5,TGTGCCAGGGGGGACGGCGGACAAGAGACCCAGTACTTC,CARGDGGQETQYF
.,TRBD2,TRBV7-9,TRBJ2-7,TGTGCCAGCAGCCCCAGGACTAGCGGGATGGACGAGCAGTACTTC,CASSPRTSGMDEQYF
.,TRBD1,TRBV15,TRBJ2-5,TGTGCCACCAGCAGAGATCCAGACAGGGAAGAGACCCAGTACTTC,CATSRDPDREETQYF
.,.,TRBV7-2,TRBJ2-7,TGTGCCAGCAGCTTAGCTCGGCAGAGTTTATACGAGCAGTACTTC,CASSLARQSLYEQYF
.,.,TRBV6-1,TRBJ2-6,TGTGCCAGCAGTGGGGGACGGGCCGGGGCCAACGTCCTGACTTTC,CASSGGRAGANVLTF
.,.,TRBV5-6,TRBJ2-1,TGTGCCAGCAGCTTTGGGCGGCTGAGTCGTAGGAATGAGCAGTTCTTC,CASSFGRLSRRNEQFF
.,TRBD2,TRBV10-1,TRBJ2-1,TGCGCCAGCAGTGATAAGCGGGAGGGCGGTGGTGAGCAGTTCTTC,CASSDKREGGGEQFF
.,TRBD2,TRBV5-8,TRBJ2-7,TGTGCCAGCAGCTATCGGACTAGCGGGAGCTACGAGCAGTACTTC,CASSYRTSGSYEQYF
.,TRBD1,TRBV5-1,TRBJ1-2,TGCGCCAGCAGCCCAAGACCCGGGACAGGGGGCGTACAAAACTATGGCTACACCTTC,CASSPRPGTGGVQNYGYTF
.,TRBD1,TRBV5-6,TRBJ2-5,TGTGCCAGCAGCTCGACAGGGGGCAGGAAAGAGACCCAGTACTTC,CASSSTGGRKETQYF
few,TRBD1,TRBV10-3,TRBJ1-5,TGTGCCATCAGCCCGGGACAGGGGAAGGATCAGCCCCAGCATTTT,CAISPGQGKDQPQHF
.,.,TRBV28,TRBJ2-7,TGTGCCAGCGATGGCCAGAGATCCTACGAGCAGTACTTC,CASDGQRSYEQYF
.,.,TRBV5-4,TRBJ2-5,TGTGCCAGCAGCTTCAGTCGAGAGACCCAGTACTTC,CASSFSRETQYF
.,.,TRBV9,TRBJ2-1,TGTGCCAGCAGCAGAGGGGGAGCGGCCTACAATGAGCAGTTCTTC,CASSRGGAAYNEQFF
.,TRBD1,TRBV11-2,TRBJ1-2,TGTGCCAGCAGCAAAATAGGGGGGCGGACAGGGGGCAACTATGGCTACACCTTC,CASSKIGGRTGGNYGYTF
.,.,TRBV6-1,TRBJ2-7,TGTGCCAGCAGTGAACGGGGAGGTTGGCAAAGGAACGAGCAGTACTTC,CASSERGGWQRNEQYF
once,TRBD2,TRBV5-4,TRBJ2-1,TGTGCCAGCAGCTTGGTGCTAGCGGGAGGGGATGAGCAGTTCTTC,CASSLVLAGGDEQFF
.,.,TRBV4-2,TRBJ2-4,TGTGCCAGCAGCCAACTCAGCGACGGGGTTGGTCTGTACTTC,CASSQLSDGVGLYF
.,TRBD2,TRBV27,TRBJ2-3,TGTGCCAGCCGACTGAACGGACTAGGGGAAACAGATACGCAGTATTTT,CASRLNGLGETDTQYF
.,.,TRBV4-1,TRBJ2-7,TGCGCCAGCAGCCAAGGGGCGGGAAGAACCTACGAGCAGTACTTC,CASSQGAGRTYEQYF
.,TRBD1,TRBV5-1,TRBJ2-7,TGCGCCAGCAGCTTGTCCAGGCAGGGGGAGACTAACTCCTACGAGCAGTACTTC,CASSLSRQGETNSYEQYF
.,.,TRBV7-9,TRBJ2-7,TGTGCCAGCAGCTTTGAGGGAGAATTGCTGTACGAGCAGTACTTC,CASSFEGELLYEQYF
.,.,TRBV30,TRBJ2-5,TGTGCCTGGAGTGGGTCGACGGGCGAGACCCAGTACTTC,CAWSGSTGETQYF
once,.,TRBV7-2,TRBJ2-7,TGTGCCAGCAGTCGGGTAGAGGTGTACGAGCAGTACTTC,CASSRVEVYEQYF
once,.,TRBV5-3,TRBJ1-5,TGTGCCAGAAGCTTGTGCAAAGACCAGGTCAATCAGCCCCAGCATTTT,CARSLCKDQVNQPQHF
.,.,TRBV14,TRBJ2-3,TGTGCCAGCAGCCTCATATCCCGGGAGCGGGATACGCAGTATTTT,CASSLISRERDTQYF
.,.,TRBV5-4,TRBJ1-6,TGTGCCAGCAGCTTGACAGGAGCAAATTCACCCCTCCACTTT,CASSLTGANSPLHF
.,.,TRBV27,TRBJ2-3,TGTGCCAGCAGGGCCCGGGACGGCACAGATACGCAGTATTTT,CASRARDGTDTQYF
.,.,TRBV7-8,TRBJ2-2,TGTGCCAGCACCTCATCGGTCACCGGGGAGCTGTTTTTT,CASTSSVTGELFF
.,.,TRBV7-2,TRBJ2-7,TGTGCCAGCAGCCCGATACGGGACGGCACCTACGAGCAGTACTTC,CASSPIRDGTYEQYF
.,.,TRBV9,TRBJ1-3,TGTGCCAGCAGCGTATCCCGGGTTGGAAACACCATATATTTT,CASSVSRVGNTIYF
.,.,TRBV6-5,TRBJ1-5,TGTGCCAGCAGTTCCGCGGACGGTCCCCATCAGCCCCAGCATTTT,CASSSADGPHQPQHF
.,.,TRBV6-6,TRBJ2-1,TGTGCCAGCAGTTACCGGTCAGGGAACAATGAGCAGTTCTTC,CASSYRSGNNEQFF
.,.,TRBV5-6,TRBJ2-1,TGTGCCAGCAGCTACCGCAGCTACAATGAGCAGTTCTTC,CASSYRSYNEQFF
.,TRBD2,TRBV10-3,TRBJ2-7,TGTGCCATCAGTGAGTTCGATCCCGGCCTAGCGGGCTACGAGCAGTACTTC,CAISEFDPGLAGYEQYF
few,.,TRBV18,TRBJ1-2,TGTGCCAGCTCACCAACAGGGACCTATAACTATGGCTACACCTTC,CASSPTGTYNYGYTF
few,.,TRBV23-1,TRBJ1-2,TGCGCCAGCGAAAGAAGTGGCTACACCTTC,CASERSGYTF
once,TRBD1,TRBV10-1,TRBJ2-1,TGCGCCACTGACAGGGGGCTAGGCCATGAGCAGTTCTTC,CATDRGLGHEQFF
.,.,TRBV18,TRBJ1-4,TGTGCCAGCTCACCAACGGGGGGCACCTCTAATGAAAAACTGTTTTTT,CASSPTGGTSNEKLFF